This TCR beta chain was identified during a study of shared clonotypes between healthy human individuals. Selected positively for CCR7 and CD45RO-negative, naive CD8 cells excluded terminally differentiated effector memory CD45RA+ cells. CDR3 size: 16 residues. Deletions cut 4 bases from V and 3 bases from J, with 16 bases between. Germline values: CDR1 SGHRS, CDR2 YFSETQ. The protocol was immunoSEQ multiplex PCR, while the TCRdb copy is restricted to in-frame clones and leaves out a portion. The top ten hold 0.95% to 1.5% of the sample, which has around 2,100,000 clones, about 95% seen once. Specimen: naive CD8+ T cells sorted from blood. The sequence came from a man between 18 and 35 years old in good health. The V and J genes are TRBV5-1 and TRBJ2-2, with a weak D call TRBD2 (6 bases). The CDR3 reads CASSGLGGTDTGELFF. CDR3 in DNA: TGCGCCAGCAGCGGGTTGGGAGGTACGGACACCGGGGAGCTGTTTTTT.